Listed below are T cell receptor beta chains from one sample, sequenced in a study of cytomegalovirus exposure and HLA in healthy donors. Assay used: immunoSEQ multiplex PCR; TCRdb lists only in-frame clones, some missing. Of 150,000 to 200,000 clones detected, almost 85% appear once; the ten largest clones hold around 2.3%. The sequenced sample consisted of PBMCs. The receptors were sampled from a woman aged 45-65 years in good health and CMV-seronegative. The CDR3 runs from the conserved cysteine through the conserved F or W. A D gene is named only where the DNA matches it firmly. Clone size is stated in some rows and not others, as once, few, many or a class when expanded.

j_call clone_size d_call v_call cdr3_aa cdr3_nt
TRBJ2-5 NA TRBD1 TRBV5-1 CASSSGTGAKGETQYF TGCGCCAGCAGCTCAGGGACAGGGGCAAAGGGGGAGACCCAGTACTTC
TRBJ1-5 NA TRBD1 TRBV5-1 CASSLETGGNQPQHF TGCGCCAGCAGCTTGGAAACAGGGGGCAATCAGCCCCAGCATTTT
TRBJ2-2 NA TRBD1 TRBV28 CASRRDRVNTGELFF TGTGCCAGCAGAAGAGACAGGGTGAACACCGGGGAGCTGTTTTTT
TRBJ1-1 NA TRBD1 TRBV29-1 CSGQGARTEAFF TGCAGCGGGCAGGGGGCGCGTACTGAAGCTTTCTTT
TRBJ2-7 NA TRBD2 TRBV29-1 CSVGGLAGVEQYF TGCAGCGTCGGGGGGCTAGCGGGAGTCGAGCAGTACTTC
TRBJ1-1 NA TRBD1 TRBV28 CASSLQGVVTEAFF TGTGCCAGCAGTTTACAGGGGGTTGTCACTGAAGCTTTCTTT
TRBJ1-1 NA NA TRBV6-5 CASTRAGNAEAFF TGTGCCAGCACCAGGGCGGGAAACGCTGAAGCTTTCTTT
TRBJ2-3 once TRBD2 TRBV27 CASSHLASGRARTDTQYF TGTGCCAGCAGTCACCTGGCTAGCGGGAGGGCCCGTACAGATACGCAGTATTTT
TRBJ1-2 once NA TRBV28 CATLLMWSGYGYTF TGTGCCACCTTGCTGATGTGGAGCGGCTATGGCTACACCTTC
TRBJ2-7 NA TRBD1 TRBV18 CASSPQTGLSEQYF TGTGCCAGCTCACCACAGACAGGGCTTAGTGAGCAGTACTTC
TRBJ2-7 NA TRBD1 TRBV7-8 CASSLTGHEQYF TGTGCCAGCAGCTTGACAGGGCACGAGCAGTACTTC
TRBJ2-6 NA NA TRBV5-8 CASSPYRGSGANVLTF TGTGCCAGCAGCCCCTACCGCGGTTCTGGGGCCAACGTCCTGACTTTC
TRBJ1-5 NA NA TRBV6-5 CASGDSRPQHF TGTGCCAGCGGGGACTCCAGGCCCCAGCATTTT
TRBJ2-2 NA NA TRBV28 CASSSNRGGKAGELFF TGTGCCAGCAGTTCCAACAGGGGAGGAAAGGCCGGGGAGCTGTTTTTT
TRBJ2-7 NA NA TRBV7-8 CASSLAGRDAQYF TGTGCCAGCAGCTTAGCGGGGCGAGACGCGCAGTACTTC
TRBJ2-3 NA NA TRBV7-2 CASSYRTTRRNTQYF TGTGCCAGCAGCTACCGGACTACTCGCAGGAATACGCAGTATTTT
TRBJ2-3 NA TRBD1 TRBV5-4 CASSLGQGGSDTQYF TGTGCCAGCAGCTTGGGACAGGGGGGTTCAGATACGCAGTATTTT
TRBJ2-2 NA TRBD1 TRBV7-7 CASSFRQGNTGELFF TGTGCCAGCAGCTTTAGACAGGGAAACACCGGGGAGCTGTTTTTT
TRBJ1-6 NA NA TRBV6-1 CASSDGLNSPLHF TGTGCCAGCAGTGACGGACTGAATTCACCCCTCCACTTT
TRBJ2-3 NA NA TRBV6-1 CASSAVGGAADTQYF TGTGCCAGCAGTGCCGTAGGGGGAGCTGCAGATACGCAGTATTTT
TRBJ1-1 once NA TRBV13 CASSPFGGGTEAFF TGTGCCAGCAGCCCATTCGGGGGGGGCACTGAAGCTTTCTTT
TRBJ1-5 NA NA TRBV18 CASSPQKASNQPQHF TGTGCCAGCTCACCTCAGAAAGCGAGCAATCAGCCCCAGCATTTT
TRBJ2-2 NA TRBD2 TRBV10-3 CAISSGLAGGEAGELFF TGTGCCATCAGTTCCGGGCTAGCGGGAGGGGAGGCCGGGGAGCTGTTTTTT